The 26 T cell receptor beta chains presented below share a single source sample, sequenced in a study of spatial heterogeneity in lung cancer. Their specific antigens are unknown. From the 5' RACE reads, TCRdb called clonotypes with MiXCR, one entry per CDR3 protein. The sample has 4,500 to 6,500 distinct CDR3 sequences, 4.5% to 5.5% seen once; the top ten hold 23%. Study outcomes and limitations: Expanded alpha and beta TCR counts within tumors tracked tumor mutation counts.

Time point described: sample taken at primary tumor resection. The sample here was lung tumor tissue, taken at surgery. These receptors were collected from a male donor with early-stage non-small cell lung cancer.

This clonotype was picked up many times. Found in a library prepared for alpha chains, this beta chain is an off-target read, and its abundance has little meaning. This sequence joins TRBV28 and TRBJ2-1, with D possibly matching TRBD2 (6 bases). This CDR3 is built from 16 residues. Germline CDR1 reads MDHEN; CDR2 reads SYDVKM. V was trimmed by 5 bases and J by 1 base, leaving 15 bases between them. As DNA, the CDR3 is TGTGCCAGCAGTCAGGAGCGCGGGATTTCCTACAATGAGCAGTTCTTC. Translating gives CASSQERGISYNEQFF.

This clonotype occurred many times. This beta chain is off target for a library built for alpha chains, so its abundance means little. CDR3 loop: CASSQGVGTSGSVEQFF. CDR3 DNA sequence: TGCGCCAGCAGCCAGGGAGTGGGGACTAGCGGGAGCGTTGAGCAGTTCTTC. The V call is TRBV4-3, the J call TRBJ2-1, with 14 bases that match TRBD2. CDR1 is LGHNA and CDR2 is YSLEER in the germline V gene. V lost 3 bases to trimming and J lost 9 bases; unmatched junction nucleotides: 10. The CDR3 is made up of 17 amino acids.

In its sample, this clonotype ranks as medium-sized. For a library built for alpha chains, this beta chain is a stray read; little rests on its size. V gene TRBV5-5 combines with J gene TRBJ1-1, with 8 bases aligning to TRBD1. Germline lookup yields CDR1 SGHKS and CDR2 YYEKEE (reference sequence). The CDR3 contains 14 residues. V gave up 0 bases and J gave up 7 bases; unmatched junction bases: 5. The CDR3 DNA follows: TGTGCCAGCAGCTTGGCCGGGACAGGCGGTGAAGCTTTCTTT. Protein product: CASSLAGTGGEAFF.

This clonotype was seen a handful of times. This beta chain appears as a stray read in a library generated for alpha chains; its size is not informative. The genes are TRBV6-1 and TRBJ1-1, with a possible D match to TRBD1 (5 bases). From germline, CDR1 is MNHNS and CDR2 SASEGT. Trimming took 1 base from V and 1 from J, leaving 13 bases between them. The CDR3 is made up of 16 amino acids. For the CDR3, the DNA is TGTGCCAGCAGTGAAGGTCTGGGGCTGGGGAACACTGAAGCTTTCTTT. This translates into CASSEGLGLGNTEAFF.

This clonotype was seen many times. With the library built for alpha chains, this beta chain is off target and its frequency is not meaningful. V gene TRBV7-2 combines with J gene TRBJ1-1; a possible D gene is TRBD1 (6 bases). The CDR3 runs 15 residues. V dropped 1 base and J dropped 1 base, with 10 bases sitting between them. Germline lookup yields CDR1 SGHTA and CDR2 FQGNSA. This CDR3 reads CASSLDRARNTEAFF. CDR3 sequence (DNA): TGTGCCAGCAGCTTAGACAGGGCCAGGAACACTGAAGCTTTCTTT.

This clonotype rates as medium-sized. In a library made to pick up alpha chains, this beta chain is a stray read with a size that means little. The chain is built from TRBV11-1 and TRBJ1-1; possible D gene TRBD1, 5 bases. Germline CDR1 and CDR2: SGHAT and FQDESV (reference sequence). V lost 8 bases and J lost 0, with 13 bases in between. This CDR3 is built from 14 residues. The CDR3 protein is CASSDQGLNTEAFF. CDR3 DNA sequence: TGTGCCAGCTCAGACCAGGGCTTGAACACTGAAGCTTTCTTT.

This clonotype was recorded many times. This beta chain slipped into a library made for alpha chains as a stray read, so its size is not meaningful. The V and J genes are TRBV7-9 and TRBJ2-5; no clear D. Trimming pared 1 base from V and 4 bases from J, leaving 13 bases between. CDR3 length: 15 amino acids. Germline CDR1 is SEHNR and CDR2 is FQNEAQ (reference sequence). The CDR3: CASSLGGVWGETQYF. CDR3 nucleotides: TGTGCCAGCAGCTTAGGAGGCGTCTGGGGAGAGACCCAGTACTTC. The full variable domain, in which reference TRBV7-9 and TRBJ2-5 provide the parts outside the CDR3, is DTGVSQNPRHKITKRGQNVTFRCDPISEHNRLYWYRQTLGQGPEFLTYFQNEAQLEKSRLLSDRFSAERPKGSFSTLEIQRTEQGDSAMYLCASSLGGVWGETQYFGPGTRLLVL.

This clonotype was recorded at least ten times. Being off target in a library aimed at alpha chains, this beta chain has a size of little meaning. CDR3 protein: CAISDGDSSAGYTF. CDR3 DNA: TGTGCCATCAGTGATGGGGACAGTTCCGCGGGCTACACCTTC. The chain joins TRBV10-3 to TRBJ1-2; 7 bases line up with TRBD1. The CDR3 has 14 amino acids. In germline, CDR1 is ENHRY, CDR2 SYGVKD. The V and J ends lost 3 bases and 8 bases, in that order; junction bases with no gene match: 9.

This clonotype came up many times. A library prepared for alpha chains yielded this beta chain as an off-target read; its size is of little meaning. The chain recombines TRBV20-1 with TRBJ2-3, with 9 positions matching TRBD2. This CDR3 contains 17 residues. The V gene's germline CDR1 is DFQATT and CDR2 SNEGSKA (reference sequence). V lost 3 bases, J lost 2 bases, and 12 bases stayed unmatched. CDR3 nucleotides: TGCAGTGCTAGGATGCCCGGAGCGGGGGGCTTCACAGATACGCAGTATTTT. Its protein is CSARMPGAGGFTDTQYF.

The sample holds many counts of this clonotype. Because the library targeted alpha chains, this beta chain is an off-target read whose size means little. V usage is TRBV7-2 and J usage is TRBJ1-2, with TRBD1 identical over 8 bases. The CDR3 covers 16 residues. Trimming removed 5 bases from V and 5 bases from J; junction bases left unmatched: 13. Germline values: CDR1 SGHTA, CDR2 FQGNSA. The CDR3 bases are TGTGCCAGCAGCCTCGAACGGACAGGGCTGGGGTATGGCTACACCTTC. It encodes CASSLERTGLGYGYTF.

This clonotype is categorized as medium-sized. Being off target in a library aimed at alpha chains, this beta chain has a size of little meaning. This chain uses TRBV7-9 with TRBJ2-1; 9 nucleotides agree with TRBD2. CDR1 is SEHNR and CDR2 is FQNEAQ in the germline V gene (reference sequence). The ends lost 3 bases at V and 9 bases at J; junction bases unmatched: 9. This CDR3 contains 15 residues. DNA for the CDR3: TGTGCCAGCAGCTTTTTGGAGCGGGGGGTGGTTGAGCAGTTCTTC. Its protein is CASSFLERGVVEQFF.

This clonotype is termed medium-sized. This beta chain is a stray sequence in a library constructed for alpha chains; its clone size is not meaningful. The chain uses TRBV28 and TRBJ2-5; no clear D gene. Trimming took off 6 bases at V and 4 bases at J, with 12 bases between the two ends. The CDR3 runs 13 residues. The V gene's germline CDR1 is MDHEN and CDR2 SYDVKM. The CDR3 region is CASRGIELETQYF. The DNA for the CDR3 is TGTGCCAGCAGGGGAATAGAGCTAGAGACCCAGTACTTC.

This clonotype was observed many times. Because the library targeted alpha chains, this beta chain is an off-target read whose size means little. The chain employs TRBV11-1 and TRBJ2-7; no clear D. CDR1 and CDR2 (germline): SGHAT, FQDESV (reference sequence). The CDR3 runs to 15 residues. The V end was cut by 5 bases, the J end by 2 bases, with 16 bases between. The CDR3 protein is CASSLRPFGAYEQYF. CDR3 in DNA: TGTGCCAGCAGCCTCCGGCCCTTCGGAGCCTACGAGCAGTACTTC.

Sample share makes this clonotype medium-sized (0.01 to 0.1%). The library was built for alpha chains, so this beta chain is an off-target read and its size means little. The gene calls are TRBV29-1 and TRBJ2-2; TRBD2 agrees at 7 bases. This CDR3 has 14 residues. The J segment lost 4 bases and the V segment lost 7 bases, leaving 9 bases of the junction unmatched. Germline V gives CDR1 SQVTM, CDR2 ANQGSEA. CDR3 amino acids: CSAGLRGSTGELFF. The CDR3 coding sequence is TGCAGCGCAGGTCTGCGGGGGAGCACCGGGGAGCTGTTTTTT.

This clonotype is classed as medium-sized. Within a library made for alpha chains, this beta chain is off target, and its count is uninformative. This rearrangement joins TRBV5-1 to TRBJ1-1; D is undetermined. There are 14 residues in the CDR3. Germline V gene sequence: CDR1 SGHRS, CDR2 YFSETQ. V was clipped by 0 bases and J by 5 bases, with 11 bases between them. CDR3 in amino acids: CASSLAQSITEAFF. DNA for the CDR3: TGCGCCAGCAGCTTGGCTCAATCCATAACTGAAGCTTTCTTT.

This clonotype was picked up many times. This beta chain is a stray read from a library made for alpha chains; its abundance is not meaningful. V and J are TRBV9 and TRBJ2-3, with D hard to call. Trimming cost V 4 bases and J 5 bases, with 14 bases left between them. CDR1 and CDR2 from the germline V gene are SGDLS and YYNGEE. This CDR3 comprises 14 residues. CDR3 region: CASSINVGEDTQYF. The CDR3 DNA reads TGTGCCAGCAGCATTAACGTGGGCGAAGATACGCAGTATTTT.

The table lists this clonotype with many counts. This beta chain is off target for a library built for alpha chains, so its abundance means little. V and J are TRBV3-1 and TRBJ2-5, with a weak D call TRBD1 (6 bases). Between the trimmed V and J ends, which lost 5 bases and 5 bases, there was a span of 18 bases. The germline CDR1 and CDR2 sequences are LGHDT and YNNKEL (reference sequence). There are 15 residues in the CDR3. The CDR3 protein is CASSSIDTGRETQYF. CDR3 DNA sequence: TGTGCCAGCAGCTCCATAGATACAGGGCGGGAGACCCAGTACTTC.

About this clonotype: Within a library made for alpha chains, this beta chain is off target, and its count is uninformative. V gene TRBV11-3 combines with J gene TRBJ2-7; maybe TRBD1 (5 bases). The V gene lost 1 base and the J gene lost 2 bases, with 9 bases spanning the gap. The germline V gene has CDR1 SGHNT and CDR2 YENEEA. This CDR3 has 14 amino acids. CDR3 DNA sequence: TGTGCCAGCAGCTTAGTGGGGCCAACCTACGAGCAGTACTTC. Its protein product is CASSLVGPTYEQYF.

This clonotype was recorded many times. For a library built for alpha chains, this beta chain is a stray read; little rests on its size. The chain employs TRBV5-1 and TRBJ1-4; tentative D call: TRBD1 (5 bases). V was pared by 7 bases and J by 8 bases, with 12 bases between. CDR1 and CDR2 (germline): SGHRS, YFSETQ. This CDR3 region has 12 residues. The CDR3 spells CASGATGEKLFF. The CDR3 DNA follows: TGCGCCAGCGGGGCTACTGGAGAAAAACTGTTTTTT. The full variable domain, its missing parts supplied by reference TRBV5-1 and TRBJ1-4, is KAGVTQTPRYLIKTRGQQVTLSCSPISGHRSVSWYQQTPGQGLQFLFEYFSETQRNKGNFPGRFSGRQFSNSRSEMNVSTLELGDSALYLCASGATGEKLFFGSGTQLSVL.

This clonotype is termed medium-sized (0.01 to 0.1%). Found in a library prepared for alpha chains, this beta chain is an off-target read, and its abundance has little meaning. The chain joins TRBV20-1 to TRBJ2-3, with D perhaps matching TRBD2 (6 bases). CDR3 length equals 14 residues. Germline lookup yields CDR1 DFQATT and CDR2 SNEGSKA (reference sequence). The V and J ends lost 3 bases and 5 bases respectively, with 15 bases between them. The CDR3 reads CSARDPGVGDTQYF. The DNA for the CDR3 is TGCAGTGCTAGGGACCCGGGGGTCGGAGATACGCAGTATTTT.

This clonotype was counted only a few times. This beta chain lies outside the target of a library built for alpha chains; its clone size means little. J is TRBJ1-3 and V is TRBV2, with TRBD1 as a possible D gene (5 bases). The germline V gene has CDR1 SNHLY and CDR2 FYNNEI. The CDR3 contains 15 residues. Trimming took off 2 bases at V and 0 bases at J, with 8 bases between the two ends. CDR3 bases: TGTGCCAGCAGTGAATCGGGGCTCTCTGGAAACACCATATATTTT. This sequence encodes CASSESGLSGNTIYF.

This clonotype rates as medium-sized. This beta chain appears as a stray read in a library generated for alpha chains; its size is not informative. J is TRBJ2-2 and V is TRBV5-6; D possibly corresponds to TRBD2 (6 bases). V lost 1 base, J lost 6 bases, and 7 bases lay in between. The CDR3 runs to 13 residues. The germline CDR1 and CDR2 sequences are SGHDT and YYEEEE. CDR3 nucleotide sequence: TGTGCCAGCAGCTTGTCGGGGGCCGGGGAGCTGTTTTTT. This codes for CASSLSGAGELFF.

As regards this clonotype: The library was designed around alpha chains, so this beta chain is a stray read whose abundance carries little weight. The gene calls are TRBV7-6 and TRBJ2-7; no definite D call. Per the germline V gene, CDR1 is SGHVS and CDR2 is FNYEAQ. V lost 5 bases and J lost 3, with 5 bases in between. The CDR3 runs to 11 residues. The CDR3: CASSADYEQYF. CDR3 bases: TGTGCCAGCAGCGCGGACTACGAGCAGTACTTC.

By share of the sample, this clonotype is medium-sized (0.01 to 0.1%). This beta chain came through as a stray read in a library set up for alpha chains, and its size says little. The chain employs TRBV20-1 and TRBJ2-4, with D hard to call. Trimming removed 1 base from V and 5 bases from J, with 6 bases in between. Germline CDR1 is DFQATT and CDR2 is SNEGSKA (reference sequence). The CDR3 has 12 amino acids. The CDR3: CSARVYQNIQYF. The CDR3 nucleotides are TGCAGTGCTAGAGTCTACCAAAACATTCAGTACTTC.

The table lists this clonotype with many counts. This beta chain slipped into a library made for alpha chains as a stray read, so its size is not meaningful. The rearrangement joins TRBV2 to TRBJ1-2; 11 positions agree with TRBD1. V was pared by 4 bases and J by 3 bases, with 16 bases of the junction left unmatched. In germline, CDR1 is SNHLY, CDR2 FYNNEI. The CDR3 has 19 amino acids. The DNA of the CDR3 is TGTGCCAGCAGTGTCACCCTTTCCGAGGGGACAGGGGGTGACTATGGCTACACCTTC. This encodes CASSVTLSEGTGGDYGYTF. Full variable domain (remainder filled in from reference TRBV2 and TRBJ1-2): EPEVTQTPSHQVTQMGQEVILRCVPISNHLYFYWYRQILGQKVEFLVSFYNNEISEKSEIFDDQFSVERPDGSNFTLKIRSTKLEDSAMYFCASSVTLSEGTGGDYGYTFGSGTRLTVV.

This clonotype was picked up a small number of times. With the library built for alpha chains, this beta chain is off target and its frequency is not meaningful. The rearrangement links TRBV7-6 to TRBJ2-7; D is possibly TRBD1 (6 bases). The CDR3 runs to 14 residues. V dropped 1 base and J dropped 6 bases, with 13 bases sitting between them. The germline CDR1 and CDR2 sequences are SGHVS and FNYEAQ. The chain's CDR3 is CASSLDRVSVEQYF. For the CDR3, the DNA is TGTGCCAGCAGCTTAGACAGGGTTTCCGTCGAGCAGTACTTC.